The entry that follows covers one T cell receptor (beta chain) sequence. The antigen is undetermined. These data originate in a study of T cells after yellow fever vaccination. The overall study: Preparation of the low-cell-number fractions used SMART-Seq v4 Ultra Low Input. Findings and caveats of the study: By day 5 rather than day 15, the secondary response had peaked, though it was weaker. Detected again after the booster were most primary-vaccination clones, at 95% to 96% CD4 and 80% to 90% CD8.

The study made its TCR cDNA through 5'RACE template switching. That step introduced a universal primer site along with UMIs. In TCRdb, the 5' RACE reads were re-called with MiXCR into one record per CDR3 protein. The profile shows 400,000 to 650,000 distinct CDR3 sequences, 20% to 25% of them singletons. Germline CDR1 LNHNV, CDR2 YYDKDF (reference sequence). V was clipped by 5 bases and J by 2 bases, with 8 bases between them. This CDR3 region has 13 residues. The receptor was derived from a man between 18 and 29 years old who received the YFV17D yellow fever vaccine. The chain couples TRBV15 to TRBJ2-3; no clear D gene. The sample in question was PBMCs, obtained more than 20 days after the first yellow fever vaccination. CDR3 residues: CATSRAVTDTQYF. The CDR3 region has the DNA TGTGCCACCAGCCGGGCTGTCACAGATACGCAGTATTTT.